This T cell receptor (beta chain) derives from a study of T cell repertoires and Cas9 in healthy adults. Trimming took off 4 bases at V and 5 bases at J, with 17 bases between the two ends. Germline V gene data show CDR1 as MDHEN and CDR2 as SYDVKM. The CDR3 totals 15 residues. Here immunoSEQ multiplex PCR was the method, and the copy in TCRdb shows in-frame clones only, minus some. Of around 20,000 clones in the sample, about 89% were seen once. This TCR derives from a human donor in good health. The gene calls are TRBV28 and TRBJ1-1, with TRBD1 as a possible D gene (6 bases). The specimen sequenced was CD4+ effector T cells (CD127+, CD25-, CD137-, CD154-) from PBMCs; culture status not recorded. CDR3 in DNA: TGTGCCAGCAGTTATACGGCCAGGGGATGGACTGAAGCTTTCTTT. Translation: CASSYTARGWTEAFF.